Each of the 19 T cell receptor beta chains below was sequenced from the same sample in a study of blood T cell repertoires in COVID-19. TCRdb keeps only in-frame clones here, not all; method: immunoSEQ multiplex PCR. Here the sample spans about 270,000 clones, 70% to 90% being singletons. Sequenced material: PBMCs or T cells enriched from blood (not recorded which). The receptors here all came from a woman aged 40 to 50 with acute COVID-19.

The chain joins TRBV3-1 (or the pseudogene TRBV3-2) to TRBJ2-3; possible D gene TRBD2, 5 bases. The CDR3 has 15 amino acids. CDR1 LGHDT and CDR2 YNNKEL come from the germline V gene (reference sequence). The germline V and J ends were trimmed by 1 base and 0 bases, with 8 bases remaining between them. The CDR3 DNA reads as TGTGCCAGCAGCCAAGCGGGCGGGAGCACAGATACGCAGTATTTT. Translation: CASSQAGGSTDTQYF.

The chain is built from TRBV27 and TRBJ2-1, with a tentative D call TRBD2 (6 bases). The CDR3 is 16 residues long. Germline V gene data show CDR1 as MNHEY and CDR2 as SMNVEV (reference sequence). V was clipped by 7 bases and J by 0 bases, with 16 bases between them. This CDR3 reads CASMRDSFPSYNEQFF. The CDR3 nucleotides are TGTGCCAGCATGCGGGACTCGTTCCCCTCCTACAATGAGCAGTTCTTC.

V gene TRBV2 combines with J gene TRBJ2-5, with 7 nucleotides matching TRBD1. Germline V CDR1 and CDR2: SNHLY, FYNNEI. V shed 5 bases, J shed 3 bases, and the junction held 6 bases outside the gene matches. The CDR3 runs 14 residues. The DNA for the CDR3 is TGTGCCAGCAGTTATACCGGGACAGAAGAGACCCAGTACTTC. It codes for CASSYTGTEETQYF.

The chain has TRBV5-4 and TRBJ1-4; D might be TRBD1 (5 bases). Germline V gene lookup returns CDR1 SGHNT and CDR2 YYREEE (reference sequence). The CDR3 has 17 amino acids. Deletions cut 0 bases from V and 0 bases from J, with 12 bases between. The CDR3 protein is CASSLDGHPATNEKLFF. The CDR3 DNA reads TGTGCCAGCAGCTTGGACGGACACCCCGCAACTAATGAAAAACTGTTTTTT.

J is TRBJ2-3 and V is TRBV24-1; D call uncertain. Germline V lookup: CDR1 KGHDR, CDR2 SFDVKD. The CDR3 sequence is 13 residues long. Trimming cost V 4 bases and J 5 bases, with 9 bases left between them. DNA of the CDR3: TGTGCCACCAGTGACCCTTCTAGAGATACGCAGTATTTT. Translation: CATSDPSRDTQYF.

This clone has more than one count but fewer than ten. The rearrangement joins TRBV27 to TRBJ2-7; 8 bases match TRBD1. V lost 4 bases and J lost 1; bases outside the gene matches: 3. This CDR3 region has 14 residues. CDR1 and CDR2 (germline): MNHEY, SMNVEV (reference sequence). CDR3 in DNA: TGTGCCAGCAGTTGGACAGGGACGTCCTACGAGCAGTACTTC. Its translation is CASSWTGTSYEQYF.

The V and J genes are TRBV18 and TRBJ1-4; D remains unclear. Trimming left V 2 bases short and J 12 bases short, with 10 bases between. Germline-derived CDR1 and CDR2 are KGHSH and LQKENI. The CDR3 extends over 12 amino acids. The CDR3 sequence: CASSPDSSELFF. The CDR3 DNA reads TGTGCCAGCTCACCAGATAGTAGTGAACTGTTTTTT.

V gene TRBV15 combines with J gene TRBJ1-1; D gene unclear. The V gene's germline CDR1 is LNHNV and CDR2 YYDKDF (reference sequence). The length of the CDR3 is 14 residues. The germline V and J ends were trimmed by 0 bases and 3 bases, with 8 bases remaining between them. DNA of the CDR3: TGTGCCACCAGCAGAGATCGGGGAGACACTGAAGCTTTCTTT. It is translated as CATSRDRGDTEAFF. The complete variable domain, with remaining parts taken from reference TRBV15 and TRBJ1-1, reads DAMVIQNPRYQVTQFGKPVTLSCSQTLNHNVMYWYQQKSSQAPKLLFHYYDKDFNNEADTPDNFQSRRPNTSFCFLDIRSPGLGDTAMYLCATSRDRGDTEAFFGQGTRLTVV.

The gene calls are TRBV30 and TRBJ1-1, with TRBD1 as a possible D gene (6 bases). Germline CDR1 GTSNPN, CDR2 SVGIG (reference sequence). V shed 5 bases and J shed 1 base, with 14 bases lying between them. The CDR3 is 14 amino acids. CDR3 loop: CAWQAGVANTEAFF. The DNA for the CDR3 is TGTGCCTGGCAAGCAGGGGTCGCGAACACTGAAGCTTTCTTT.

This clone has just a few counts. The rearrangement joins TRBV11-3 to TRBJ2-1; possibly TRBD2 for D (5 bases). Trimming removed 0 bases at V and 7 bases at J, with 22 bases between. This CDR3 is built from 18 residues. Germline V gene data show CDR1 as SGHNT and CDR2 as YENEEA. The CDR3 DNA is TGTGCCAGCAGCTTAGAGGGTATTCTAGGGAGTAGGAAAAATGAGCAGTTCTTC. Translating gives CASSLEGILGSRKNEQFF.

The rearrangement uses TRBV25-1 and TRBJ2-2; no definite D call. The ends were cut back, 4 bases at V and 4 bases at J, with 10 bases in the middle. This CDR3 region has 14 residues. CDR1 and CDR2 from the germline V gene are MGHDK and SYGVNS. This chain's CDR3 is CASSVRGITGELFF. The CDR3 DNA is TGTGCCAGCAGTGTGAGAGGAATCACCGGGGAGCTGTTTTTT.

The chain carries TRBV27 and TRBJ2-6, with D possibly matching TRBD2 (5 bases). The germline V gene encodes CDR1 MNHEY and CDR2 SMNVEV (reference sequence). The CDR3 extends over 16 amino acids. Deletions cut 2 bases from V and 2 bases from J, with 10 bases between. The CDR3 DNA is TGTGCCAGCAGTTTACTCTCCGGGACTGGGGCCAACGTCCTGACTTTC. This translates into CASSLLSGTGANVLTF.

This clone was detected once. This rearrangement joins TRBV6-9 to TRBJ2-1; no firm D call. The CDR3 contains 11 residues. Germline V gene lookup returns CDR1 MNHGY and CDR2 SVAAGI. The ends were cut back, 2 bases at V and 11 bases at J, with 7 bases in the middle. CDR3 bases: TGTGCCAGCAGTTATCATAGAAAGCAGTTCTTC. Protein: CASSYHRKQFF.

This clone appeared a few times. The chain is built from TRBV10-3 and TRBJ2-1, with 7 bases fitting TRBD2. J was trimmed by 4 bases and V by 2 bases; bases with no gene match: 8. The germline gives CDR1 ENHRY, CDR2 SYGVKD. CDR3 length: 16 amino acids. The CDR3 nucleotides are TGTGCCATCAGTGAGCCTCGCGGGAGTGGGTACAATGAGCAGTTCTTC. Translation: CAISEPRGSGYNEQFF.

The V and J genes are TRBV2 and TRBJ2-7; a possible D gene is TRBD2 (6 bases). Trimming removed 6 bases from V and 1 base from J, with 22 bases in between. Germline V lookup: CDR1 SNHLY, CDR2 FYNNEI. CDR3 size: 17 residues. CDR3 residues: CASRQRGGREGSYEQYF. In DNA form, the CDR3 reads TGTGCCAGCAGACAGCGAGGAGGGCGAGAGGGATCCTACGAGCAGTACTTC. Full variable domain (remainder filled in from reference TRBV2 and TRBJ2-7): EPEVTQTPSHQVTQMGQEVILRCVPISNHLYFYWYRQILGQKVEFLVSFYNNEISEKSEIFDDQFSVERPDGSNFTLKIRSTKLEDSAMYFCASRQRGGREGSYEQYFGPGTRLTVT.

The genes are TRBV5-5 and TRBJ1-2; D gene uncertain. This CDR3 spans 15 amino acids. The ends were cut back, 0 bases at V and 6 bases at J, with 15 bases in the middle. CDR1 is SGHKS and CDR2 is YYEKEE in the germline V gene (reference sequence). The CDR3 spells CASSLALVTPHGYTF. In DNA, the CDR3 is TGTGCCAGCAGCTTGGCGCTTGTGACACCGCATGGCTACACCTTC.

The genes are TRBV3-1 (or the pseudogene TRBV3-2) and TRBJ2-1; no firm D call. V lost 2 bases and J lost 2, with 13 bases in between. Germline CDR1 reads LGHDT; CDR2 reads YNNKEL (reference sequence). CDR3 length equals 16 residues. The CDR3: CASSQFVAVTYNEQFF. The CDR3 DNA follows: TGTGCCAGCAGCCAATTTGTTGCGGTAACCTACAATGAGCAGTTCTTC.

The CDR3 protein is CASSPPGRGHQPQHF. The CDR3 DNA is TGTGCCAGCAGTCCCCCCGGCAGGGGGCATCAGCCCCAGCATTTT. This rearrangement joins TRBV28 to TRBJ1-5; the match to TRBD1 covers 8 bases. The CDR3 has 15 residues. Germline CDR1 is MDHEN and CDR2 is SYDVKM. V was clipped by 5 bases and J by 5 bases; unmatched bases: 8. The variable domain in full, completed from reference TRBV28 and TRBJ1-5, reads DVKVTQSSRYLVKRTGEKVFLECVQDMDHENMFWYRQDPGLGLRLIYFSYDVKMKEKGDIPEGYSVSREKKERFSLILESASTNQTSMYLCASSPPGRGHQPQHFGDGTRLSIL.

The J gene is TRBJ1-4, the V gene TRBV18; 9 nucleotides match TRBD1. Germline CDR1 KGHSH, CDR2 LQKENI. Trimming cost V 6 bases and J 8 bases; bases outside gene matches: 7. This CDR3 region has 14 residues. The CDR3 DNA is TGTGCCAGCTCTCGGACAGGGGAAGGCGAAAAACTGTTTTTT. Its protein is CASSRTGEGEKLFF.